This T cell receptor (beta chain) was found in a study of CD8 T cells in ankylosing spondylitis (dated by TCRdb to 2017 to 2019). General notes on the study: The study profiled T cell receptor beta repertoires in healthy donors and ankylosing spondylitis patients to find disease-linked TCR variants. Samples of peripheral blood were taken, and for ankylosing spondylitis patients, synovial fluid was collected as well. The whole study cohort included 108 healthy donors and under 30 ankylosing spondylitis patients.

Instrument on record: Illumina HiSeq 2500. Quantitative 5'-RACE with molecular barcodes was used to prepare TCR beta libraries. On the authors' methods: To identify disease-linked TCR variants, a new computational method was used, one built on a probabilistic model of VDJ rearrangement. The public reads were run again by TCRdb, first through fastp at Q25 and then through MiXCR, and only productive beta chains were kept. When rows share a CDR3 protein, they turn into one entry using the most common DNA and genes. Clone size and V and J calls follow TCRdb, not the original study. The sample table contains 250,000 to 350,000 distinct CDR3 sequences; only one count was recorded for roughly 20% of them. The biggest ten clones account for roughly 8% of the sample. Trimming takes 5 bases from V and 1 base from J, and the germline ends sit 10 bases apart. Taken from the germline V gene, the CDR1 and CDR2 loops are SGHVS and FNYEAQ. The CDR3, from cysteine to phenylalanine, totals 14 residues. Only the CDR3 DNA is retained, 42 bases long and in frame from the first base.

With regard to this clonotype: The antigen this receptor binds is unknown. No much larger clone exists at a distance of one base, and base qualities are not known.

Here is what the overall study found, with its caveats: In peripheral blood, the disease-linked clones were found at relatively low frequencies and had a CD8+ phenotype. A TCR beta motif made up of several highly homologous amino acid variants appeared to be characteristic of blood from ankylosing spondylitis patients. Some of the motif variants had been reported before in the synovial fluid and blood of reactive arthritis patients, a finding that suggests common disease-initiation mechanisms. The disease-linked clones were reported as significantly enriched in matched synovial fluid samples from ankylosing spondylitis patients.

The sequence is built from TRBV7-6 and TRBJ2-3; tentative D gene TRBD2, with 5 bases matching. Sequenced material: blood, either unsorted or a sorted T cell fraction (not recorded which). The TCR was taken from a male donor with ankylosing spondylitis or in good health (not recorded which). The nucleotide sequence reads TGTGCCAGCAGCATCTACGGGGGCACAGATACGCAGTATTTT. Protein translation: CASSIYGGTDTQYF.